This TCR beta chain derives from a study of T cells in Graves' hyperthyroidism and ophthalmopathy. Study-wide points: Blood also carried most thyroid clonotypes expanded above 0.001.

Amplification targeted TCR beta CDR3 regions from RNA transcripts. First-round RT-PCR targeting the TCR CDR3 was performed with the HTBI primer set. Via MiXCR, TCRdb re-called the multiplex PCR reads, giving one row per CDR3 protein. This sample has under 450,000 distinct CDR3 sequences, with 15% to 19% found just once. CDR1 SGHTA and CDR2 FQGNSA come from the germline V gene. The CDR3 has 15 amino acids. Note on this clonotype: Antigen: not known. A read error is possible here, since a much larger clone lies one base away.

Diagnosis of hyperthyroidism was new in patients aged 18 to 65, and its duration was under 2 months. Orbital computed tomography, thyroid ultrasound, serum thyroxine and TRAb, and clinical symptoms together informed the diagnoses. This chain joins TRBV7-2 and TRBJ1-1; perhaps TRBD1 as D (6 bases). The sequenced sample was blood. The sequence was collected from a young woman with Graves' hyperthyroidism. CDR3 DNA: TGTGCCAGCAGCTTAATTCAGGGGAGCAACACTGGAGCTTTCTTT. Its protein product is CASSLIQGSNTGAFF.